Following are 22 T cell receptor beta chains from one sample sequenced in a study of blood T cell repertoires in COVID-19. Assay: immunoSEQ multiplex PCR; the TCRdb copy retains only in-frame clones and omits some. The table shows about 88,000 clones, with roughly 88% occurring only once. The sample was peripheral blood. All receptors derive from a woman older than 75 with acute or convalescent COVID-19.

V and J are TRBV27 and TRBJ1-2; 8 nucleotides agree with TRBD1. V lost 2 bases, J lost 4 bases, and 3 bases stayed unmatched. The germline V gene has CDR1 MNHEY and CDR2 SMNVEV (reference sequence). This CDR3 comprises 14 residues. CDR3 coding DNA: TGTGCCAGCAGTTTAACCGGACAGGGCTATGGCTACACCTTC. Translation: CASSLTGQGYGYTF.

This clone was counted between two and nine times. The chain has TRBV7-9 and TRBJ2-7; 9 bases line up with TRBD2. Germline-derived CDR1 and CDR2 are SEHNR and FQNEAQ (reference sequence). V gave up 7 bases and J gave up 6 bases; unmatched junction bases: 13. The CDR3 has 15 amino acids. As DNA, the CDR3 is TGTGCCAGCACCCCCCTGGCGGGGGGGCATGGCGAGCAGTACTTC. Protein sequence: CASTPLAGGHGEQYF.

The CDR3 nucleotides are TGTGCCAGTACATCCCAGCGGGGAGGGACAGATACGCAGTATTTT. Protein: CASTSQRGGTDTQYF. The genes are TRBV19 and TRBJ2-3; 7 bases match TRBD2. The CDR3 totals 15 residues. The V gene end was trimmed by 7 bases and the J gene end by 3 bases; junction bases not matched to a gene: 10. Germline V gene lookup returns CDR1 LNHDA and CDR2 SQIVND (reference sequence).

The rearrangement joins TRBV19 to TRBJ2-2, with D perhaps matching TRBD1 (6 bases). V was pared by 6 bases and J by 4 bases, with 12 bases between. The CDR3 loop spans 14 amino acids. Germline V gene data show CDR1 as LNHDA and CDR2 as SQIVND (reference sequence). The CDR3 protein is CASSTGLATGELFF. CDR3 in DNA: TGTGCCAGTAGCACAGGGCTAGCCACCGGGGAGCTGTTTTTT.

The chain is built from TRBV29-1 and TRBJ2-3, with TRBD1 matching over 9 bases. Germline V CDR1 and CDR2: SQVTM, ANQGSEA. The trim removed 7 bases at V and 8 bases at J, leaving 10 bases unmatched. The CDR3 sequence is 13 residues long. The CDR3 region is CSGATGGGGTQYF. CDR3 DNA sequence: TGCAGCGGCGCAACAGGGGGCGGTGGTACGCAGTATTTT.

The CDR3 region is CASIMTGGGYTF. The CDR3 nucleotides read TGTGCCAGCATCATGACAGGGGGCGGCTACACCTTC. This sequence joins TRBV28 and TRBJ1-2; 10 bases agree with TRBD1. After removal of 7 bases from V and 8 bases from J, the junction contained 4 bases not matched to a gene. The CDR3 totals 12 residues. CDR1 and CDR2 (germline): MDHEN, SYDVKM.

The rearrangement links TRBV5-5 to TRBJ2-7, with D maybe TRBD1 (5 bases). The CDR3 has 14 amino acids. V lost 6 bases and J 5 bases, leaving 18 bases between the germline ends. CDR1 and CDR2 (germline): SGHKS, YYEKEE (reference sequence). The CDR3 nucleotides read TGTGCCAGCAATGGGTACACAGGTAGCCACGAGCAGTACTTC. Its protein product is CASNGYTGSHEQYF.

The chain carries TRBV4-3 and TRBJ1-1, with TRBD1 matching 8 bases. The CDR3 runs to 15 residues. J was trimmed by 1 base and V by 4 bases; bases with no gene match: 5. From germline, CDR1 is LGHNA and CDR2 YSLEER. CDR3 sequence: CASSRDRKKNTEAFF. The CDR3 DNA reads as TGCGCCAGCAGCCGGGACAGGAAAAAGAACACTGAAGCTTTCTTT.

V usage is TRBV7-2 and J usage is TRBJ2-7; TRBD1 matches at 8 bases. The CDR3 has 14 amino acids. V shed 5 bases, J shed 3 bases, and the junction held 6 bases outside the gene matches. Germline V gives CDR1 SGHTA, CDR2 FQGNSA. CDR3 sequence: CASSPNRGSYEQYF. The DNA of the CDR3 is TGTGCCAGCAGCCCGAACAGGGGGAGCTACGAGCAGTACTTC.

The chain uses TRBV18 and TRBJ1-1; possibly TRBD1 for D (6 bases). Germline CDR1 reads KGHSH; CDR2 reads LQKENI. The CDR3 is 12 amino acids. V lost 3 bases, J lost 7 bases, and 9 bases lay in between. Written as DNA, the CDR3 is TGTGCCAGCTCACCCGGGACAAGTGAAGCTTTCTTT. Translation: CASSPGTSEAFF.

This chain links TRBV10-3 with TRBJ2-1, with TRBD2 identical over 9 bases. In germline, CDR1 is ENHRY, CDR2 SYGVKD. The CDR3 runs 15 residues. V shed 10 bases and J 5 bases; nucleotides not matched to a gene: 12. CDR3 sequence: CATQTGTSRNNEQFF. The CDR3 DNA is TGTGCCACCCAAACCGGGACTAGCAGGAACAATGAGCAGTTCTTC.

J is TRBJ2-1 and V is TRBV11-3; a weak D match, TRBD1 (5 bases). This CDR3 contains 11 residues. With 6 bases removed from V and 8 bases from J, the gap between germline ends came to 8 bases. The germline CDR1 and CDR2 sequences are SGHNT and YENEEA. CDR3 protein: CASSLQDEQFF. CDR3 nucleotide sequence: TGTGCCAGCAGTTTACAGGATGAGCAGTTCTTC. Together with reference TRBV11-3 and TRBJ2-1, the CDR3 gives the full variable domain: EAGVVQSPRYKIIEKKQPVAFWCNPISGHNTLYWYLQNLGQGPELLIRYENEEAVDDSQLPKDRFSAERLKGVDSTLKIQPAELGDSAVYLCASSLQDEQFFGPGTRLTVL.

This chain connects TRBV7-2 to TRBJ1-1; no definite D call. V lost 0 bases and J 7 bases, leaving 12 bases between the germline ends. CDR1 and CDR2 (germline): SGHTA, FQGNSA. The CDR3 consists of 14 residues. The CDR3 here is CASSLAMTPNEAFF. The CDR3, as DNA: TGTGCCAGCAGCTTAGCTATGACTCCAAATGAAGCTTTCTTT.

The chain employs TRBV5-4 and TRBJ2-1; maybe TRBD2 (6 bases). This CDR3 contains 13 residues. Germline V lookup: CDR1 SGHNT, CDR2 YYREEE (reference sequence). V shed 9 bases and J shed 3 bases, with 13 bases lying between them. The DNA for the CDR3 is TGTGCCACCCAACCGGGAGTCTACAATGAGCAGTTCTTC. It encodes CATQPGVYNEQFF.

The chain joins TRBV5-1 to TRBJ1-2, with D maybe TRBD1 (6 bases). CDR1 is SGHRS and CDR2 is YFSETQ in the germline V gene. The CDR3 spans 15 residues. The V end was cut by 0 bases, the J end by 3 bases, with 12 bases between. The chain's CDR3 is CASSLAPGDYYGYTF. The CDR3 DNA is TGCGCCAGCAGCTTGGCGCCAGGGGATTACTATGGCTACACCTTC.

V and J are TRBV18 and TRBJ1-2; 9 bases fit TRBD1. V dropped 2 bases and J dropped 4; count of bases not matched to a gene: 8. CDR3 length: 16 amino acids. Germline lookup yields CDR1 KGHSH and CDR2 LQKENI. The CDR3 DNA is TGTGCCAGCTCACCAAAGACAGGGGGAAGTTTCTATGGCTACACCTTC. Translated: CASSPKTGGSFYGYTF.

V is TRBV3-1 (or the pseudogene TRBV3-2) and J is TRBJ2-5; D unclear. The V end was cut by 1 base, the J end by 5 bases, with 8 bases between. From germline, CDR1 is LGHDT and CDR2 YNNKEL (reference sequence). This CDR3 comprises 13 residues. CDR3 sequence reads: CASSQGARETQYF. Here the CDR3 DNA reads TGTGCCAGCAGCCAAGGGGCTCGCGAGACCCAGTACTTC.

CDR3 region: CASSYSPSGGEVDTQYF. The CDR3 coding sequence is TGTGCCAGCAGTTACTCTCCTAGCGGGGGGGAGGTAGATACGCAGTATTTT. The chain recombines TRBV6-2 or TRBV6-3 with TRBJ2-3; TRBD2 matches 12 bases. Germline loops: CDR1 MNHEY, CDR2 SVGEGT. V was pared by 0 bases and J by 5 bases, with 6 bases of the junction left unmatched. The CDR3 is 17 amino acids.

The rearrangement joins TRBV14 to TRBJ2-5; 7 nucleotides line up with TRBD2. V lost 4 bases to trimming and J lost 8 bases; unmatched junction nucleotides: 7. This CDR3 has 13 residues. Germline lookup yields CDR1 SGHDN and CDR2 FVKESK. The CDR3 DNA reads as TGTGCCAGCAGCCGCGGGAGACGGAATACCCAGTACTTC. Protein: CASSRGRRNTQYF.

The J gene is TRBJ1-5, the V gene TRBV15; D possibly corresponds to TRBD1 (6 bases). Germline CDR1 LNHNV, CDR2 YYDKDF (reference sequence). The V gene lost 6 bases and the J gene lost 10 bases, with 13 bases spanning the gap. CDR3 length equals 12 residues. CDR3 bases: TGTGCCACCAGTCCCAGGGGTGATCCCCAGCATTTT. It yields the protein CATSPRGDPQHF.

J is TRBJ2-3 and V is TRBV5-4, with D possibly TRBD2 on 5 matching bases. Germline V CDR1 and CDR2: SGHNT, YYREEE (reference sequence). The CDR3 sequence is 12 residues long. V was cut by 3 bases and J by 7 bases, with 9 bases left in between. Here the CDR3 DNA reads TGTGCCAGCAGCTGGACTTCAAATACGCAGTATTTT. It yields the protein CASSWTSNTQYF.

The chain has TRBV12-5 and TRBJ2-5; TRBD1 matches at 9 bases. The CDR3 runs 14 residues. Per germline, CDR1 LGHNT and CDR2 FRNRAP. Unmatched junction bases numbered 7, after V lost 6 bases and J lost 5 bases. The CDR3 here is CASGTGTGSETQYF. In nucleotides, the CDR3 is TGTGCTAGTGGCACCGGGACAGGGTCGGAGACCCAGTACTTC.